The 9 T cell receptor beta chains in this list originate from one sample, sequenced in a study of radiotherapy plus CTLA-4 blockade in lung cancer. The assay was immunoSEQ multiplex PCR, and TCRdb's table has in-frame clones only and misses some. Among just under 60,000 clones listed, roughly 76% were seen once. The sample here was peripheral blood, taken from a patient treated with radiotherapy plus ipilimumab. Receptor source: a human donor with non-small cell lung cancer whose response to radiotherapy plus ipilimumab could not be evaluated.

This clone was observed a handful of times. The chain is built from TRBV19 and TRBJ1-2; D might be TRBD1 (5 bases). V lost 5 bases and J 4 bases, leaving 11 bases between the germline ends. The CDR3 runs to 13 residues. Germline V gene data show CDR1 as LNHDA and CDR2 as SQIVND (reference sequence). The CDR3 protein is CASSYDSPYGYTF. The CDR3 nucleotides read TGTGCCAGTAGTTACGACAGTCCCTATGGCTACACCTTC.

The chain recombines TRBV10-3 with TRBJ1-2; D unclear. Trimming shortened V by 3 bases and J by 8 bases, and 13 bases separated the two germline ends. The germline V gene has CDR1 ENHRY and CDR2 SYGVKD. The length of the CDR3 is 13 residues. CDR3 residues: CAISELEVGGYTF. The CDR3 DNA sequence: TGTGCCATCAGTGAACTCGAGGTTGGAGGCTACACCTTC.

This rearrangement joins TRBV30 to TRBJ1-6, with D possibly being TRBD1 (5 bases). This CDR3 has 16 amino acids. Germline V CDR1 and CDR2: GTSNPN, SVGIG (reference sequence). V was trimmed by 7 bases and J by 0 bases, leaving 16 bases between them. This chain's CDR3 is CALLPGAGSYNSPLHF. CDR3 nucleotides: TGTGCCTTACTCCCTGGGGCAGGCTCCTATAATTCACCCCTCCACTTT.

The rearrangement links TRBV28 to TRBJ1-4; D is perhaps TRBD1 (6 bases). The length of the CDR3 is 14 residues. V was pared by 6 bases and J by 4 bases, with 12 bases between. Germline CDR1 MDHEN, CDR2 SYDVKM. The CDR3 loop is CASSEPGDNEKLFF. CDR3 bases: TGTGCCAGCAGCGAACCAGGGGATAATGAAAAACTGTTTTTT.

In this sample, this clone turned up a few times. The chain is built from TRBV6-1 and TRBJ2-2, with D possibly being TRBD1 (5 bases). Trimming shortened V by 4 bases and J by 7 bases, and 13 bases separated the two germline ends. Germline-derived CDR1 and CDR2 are MNHNS and SASEGT. The CDR3 is made up of 14 amino acids. The CDR3 reads CASSADSFGGELFF. CDR3 in DNA: TGTGCCAGCAGTGCCGACAGCTTCGGCGGGGAGCTGTTTTTT.

The chain couples TRBV2 to TRBJ2-3; D is unresolved. V dropped 5 bases and J dropped 7 bases, with 16 bases sitting between them. Germline-derived CDR1 and CDR2 are SNHLY and FYNNEI. This CDR3 spans 14 amino acids. The CDR3 sequence: CASSFSDTRNTQYF. In DNA, the CDR3 is TGTGCCAGCAGTTTCTCAGACACCAGGAATACGCAGTATTTT.

This clone has just one count. The chain recombines TRBV7-9 with TRBJ1-1, with no clear D. Germline-derived CDR1 and CDR2 are SEHNR and FQNEAQ (reference sequence). V lost 3 bases and J lost 1, with 12 bases in between. The CDR3 is 15 amino acids. The CDR3 loop reads CASSFRPGSNTEAFF. In DNA, the CDR3 is TGTGCCAGCAGCTTCCGTCCAGGCTCGAACACTGAAGCTTTCTTT. The full variable domain, its missing parts supplied by reference TRBV7-9 and TRBJ1-1, is DTGVSQNPRHKITKRGQNVTFRCDPISEHNRLYWYRQTLGQGPEFLTYFQNEAQLEKSRLLSDRFSAERPKGSFSTLEIQRTEQGDSAMYLCASSFRPGSNTEAFFGQGTRLTVV.

The chain is built from TRBV19 and TRBJ2-5; D is perhaps TRBD2 (6 bases). V lost 2 bases, J lost 5 bases, and 18 bases lay in between. Germline CDR1 reads LNHDA; CDR2 reads SQIVND (reference sequence). CDR3 length: 16 amino acids. Written as DNA, the CDR3 is TGTGCCAGTAGTATATCGCGGACGGGAGATTTGGAGACCCAGTACTTC. This gives the protein CASSISRTGDLETQYF.

The V call is TRBV7-7, the J call TRBJ2-5; tentatively, D is TRBD1 (5 bases). Germline values: CDR1 SSHAT, CDR2 FNYEAQ (reference sequence). Trimming left V 3 bases short and J 5 bases short, with 13 bases between. CDR3 length: 14 amino acids. The chain's CDR3 is CASSFGPGRETQYF. For the CDR3, the DNA is TGTGCCAGCAGCTTTGGGCCAGGGCGGGAGACCCAGTACTTC.